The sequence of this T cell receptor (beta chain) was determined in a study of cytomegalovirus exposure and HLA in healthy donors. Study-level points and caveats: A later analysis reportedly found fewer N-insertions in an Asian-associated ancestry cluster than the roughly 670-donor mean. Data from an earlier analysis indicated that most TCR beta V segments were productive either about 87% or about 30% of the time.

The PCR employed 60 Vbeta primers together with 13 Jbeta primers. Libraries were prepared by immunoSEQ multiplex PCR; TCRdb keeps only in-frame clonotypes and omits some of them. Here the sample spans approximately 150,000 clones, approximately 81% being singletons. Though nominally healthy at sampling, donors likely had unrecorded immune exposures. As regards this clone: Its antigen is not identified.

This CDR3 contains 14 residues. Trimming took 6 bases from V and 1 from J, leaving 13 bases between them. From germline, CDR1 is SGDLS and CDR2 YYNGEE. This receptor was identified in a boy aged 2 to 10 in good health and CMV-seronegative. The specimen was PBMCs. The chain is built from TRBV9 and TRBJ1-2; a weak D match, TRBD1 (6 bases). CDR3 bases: TGTGCCAGCAATATGGGGGCCGATAACTATGGCTACACCTTC. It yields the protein CASNMGADNYGYTF. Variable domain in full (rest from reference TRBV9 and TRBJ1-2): DSGVTQTPKHLITATGQRVTLRCSPRSGDLSVYWYQQSLDQGLQFLIQYYNGEERAKGNILERFSAQQFPDLHSELNLSSLELGDSALYFCASNMGADNYGYTFGSGTRLTVV.